One sample yielded the 11 T cell receptor beta chains listed below, sequenced in a study of radiotherapy plus CTLA-4 blockade in lung cancer. Measured with immunoSEQ multiplex PCR; TCRdb has only the in-frame clones, and not every one. The sample consists of approximately 77,000 clones, 70% to 85% of them appearing once. The material was peripheral blood, obtained from a patient treated with radiotherapy plus ipilimumab. The receptor set was obtained from a human donor with non-small cell lung cancer who had stable disease on radiotherapy plus ipilimumab.

This rearrangement joins TRBV5-1 to TRBJ2-1, with D uncertain. This CDR3 is built from 14 residues. V lost 0 bases, J lost 2 bases, and 6 bases lay in between. Germline lookup yields CDR1 SGHRS and CDR2 YFSETQ. In DNA form, the CDR3 reads TGCGCCAGCAGCTTGGACTCTGCCTACAATGAGCAGTTCTTC. Translated, it gives CASSLDSAYNEQFF.

The chain uses TRBV2 and TRBJ2-7; 13 bases align to TRBD2. Germline assignment: CDR1 SNHLY and CDR2 FYNNEI. The trim removed 8 bases at V and 1 base at J, leaving 2 bases unmatched. This CDR3 spans 14 amino acids. The CDR3: CASVGLAGSYEQYF. The CDR3 DNA reads as TGTGCCAGCGTGGGACTAGCGGGATCCTACGAGCAGTACTTC. Together with reference TRBV2 and TRBJ2-7, the CDR3 gives the full variable domain: EPEVTQTPSHQVTQMGQEVILRCVPISNHLYFYWYRQILGQKVEFLVSFYNNEISEKSEIFDDQFSVERPDGSNFTLKIRSTKLEDSAMYFCASVGLAGSYEQYFGPGTRLTVT.

This clone has only one observation. The chain combines TRBV9 with TRBJ2-3, with 11 nucleotides matching TRBD2. The CDR3 loop spans 18 amino acids. The V and J ends lost 2 bases and 4 bases, in that order; junction bases with no gene match: 12. The germline gives CDR1 SGDLS, CDR2 YYNGEE. CDR3 region: CASSVLSTTSGKADTQYF. The CDR3 DNA reads as TGTGCCAGCAGCGTCTTATCTACGACTAGCGGGAAGGCAGATACGCAGTATTTT.

The CDR3 loop is CASTPGTAGEKLFF. The CDR3 bases are TGCGCCAGCACACCCGGGACGGCGGGTGAAAAACTGTTTTTT. The chain joins TRBV5-1 to TRBJ1-4, with a possible D match to TRBD1 (5 bases). The CDR3 covers 14 residues. Between the trimmed V and J ends, which lost 6 bases and 7 bases, there was a span of 16 bases. Germline-derived CDR1 and CDR2 are SGHRS and YFSETQ.

The rearrangement joins TRBV11-2 to TRBJ1-3; D not resolved. The germline V and J ends were trimmed by 5 bases and 0 bases, with 8 bases remaining between them. The CDR3 length is 14 residues. CDR1 is SGHAT, CDR2 FQNNGV, per germline. CDR3 coding DNA: TGTGCCAGCAGCACCCTTAGCTCTGGAAACACCATATATTTT. Amino acid sequence: CASSTLSSGNTIYF. Variable domain in full (rest from reference TRBV11-2 and TRBJ1-3): EAGVAQSPRYKIIEKRQSVAFWCNPISGHATLYWYQQILGQGPKLLIQFQNNGVVDDSQLPKDRFSAERLKGVDSTLKIQPAKLEDSAVYLCASSTLSSGNTIYFGEGSWLTVV.

This chain links TRBV2 with TRBJ2-3; no definite D call. V was pared by 7 bases and J by 0 bases, with 11 bases between. This CDR3 is 14 amino acids long. Germline loops: CDR1 SNHLY, CDR2 FYNNEI. The CDR3 DNA reads as TGTGCCAGCAAGGCGCGACTTAGCACAGATACGCAGTATTTT. Its protein product is CASKARLSTDTQYF.

V is TRBV15 and J is TRBJ1-2; no clear D gene. The CDR3 is 17 residues long. The ends were cut back, 6 bases at V and 3 bases at J, with 23 bases in the middle. Germline V gene lookup returns CDR1 LNHNV and CDR2 YYDKDF (reference sequence). The DNA of the CDR3 is TGTGCCACCAGTGAAATCCTGCTTCGGAGCGTCGACTATGGCTACACCTTC. Protein product: CATSEILLRSVDYGYTF.

The sample holds a few counts of this clone. This chain connects TRBV7-2 to TRBJ2-3; 10 bases line up with TRBD2. V lost 5 bases to trimming and J lost 2 bases; unmatched junction nucleotides: 4. Germline V gives CDR1 SGHTA, CDR2 FQGNSA. The CDR3 has 15 amino acids. In DNA, the CDR3 is TGTGCCAGCAGCCGCAGCGGGGGGGCCACAGATACGCAGTATTTT. Amino acid sequence: CASSRSGGATDTQYF.

The rearrangement joins TRBV11-1 to TRBJ1-1; D may be TRBD1 (6 bases). Trimming cost V 3 bases and J 3 bases, with 26 bases left between them. Germline V gene lookup returns CDR1 SGHAT and CDR2 FQDESV (reference sequence). The CDR3 has 19 residues. The CDR3 DNA follows: TGTGCCAGCAGCTTTCAATCAGGCAGGGGTTATTGGATCCACACTGAAGCTTTCTTT. It encodes CASSFQSGRGYWIHTEAFF.

The gene calls are TRBV7-2 and TRBJ2-5; unclear D gene. This CDR3 is built from 13 residues. Trimming pared 1 base from V and 1 base from J, leaving 4 bases between. The germline V gene has CDR1 SGHTA and CDR2 FQGNSA. DNA for the CDR3: TGTGCCAGCAGCTTAGGAGGCCAAGAGACCCAGTACTTC. This encodes CASSLGGQETQYF.

This clone showed up just once. The chain employs TRBV6-5 and TRBJ1-2, with 9 nucleotides matching TRBD1. The CDR3 contains 14 residues. V dropped 6 bases and J dropped 0; count of bases not matched to a gene: 2. Germline V lookup: CDR1 MNHEY, CDR2 SVGAGI. CDR3 nucleotide sequence: TGTGCCAGCAGAGGGGACAGGGCTAACTATGGCTACACCTTC. Residues: CASRGDRANYGYTF.